The 10 T cell receptor beta chains below were found in one sample sequenced in a study of T cells in Graves' hyperthyroidism and ophthalmopathy. Researchers took RNA transcripts and amplified the TCR beta CDR3 regions from them. The HTBI primer set served for first-round RT-PCR of the TCR CDR3. TCRdb used MiXCR to reprocess the multiplex PCR reads, holding one entry per CDR3 protein. The table has around 420,000 distinct CDR3 sequences, approximately 14% seen once. Source material: blood. These TCRs come from a woman aged 18 to 35 with Graves' hyperthyroidism.

The chain combines TRBV7-3 with TRBJ2-7, with D perhaps matching TRBD2 (6 bases). This CDR3 has 16 amino acids. V shed 5 bases and J shed 0 bases, with 17 bases lying between them. Germline V gene lookup returns CDR1 SGHTA and CDR2 FQGTGA. The DNA for the CDR3 is TGTGCCAGCAGCCTCCCCCCCCGGGGGAGCTCCTACGAGCAGTACTTC. It is translated as CASSLPPRGSSYEQYF.

This clonotype was recorded many times. V and J are TRBV20-1 and TRBJ2-7, with a weak D call TRBD2 (6 bases). V lost 3 bases to trimming and J lost 2 bases, with 17 bases between them. This CDR3 is 15 amino acids long. CDR1 and CDR2 from the germline V gene are DFQATT and SNEGSKA (reference sequence). This CDR3 is CSARGDFPNPYEQYF. The CDR3 DNA follows: TGCAGTGCTAGGGGGGACTTCCCCAACCCCTACGAGCAGTACTTC.

The V call is TRBV11-2, the J call TRBJ1-1, with 7 bases aligning to TRBD1. Germline V CDR1 and CDR2: SGHAT, FQNNGV. Trimming cost V 5 bases and J 0 bases; bases outside gene matches: 6. CDR3 length: 15 amino acids. The CDR3 DNA reads as TGTGCCAGCAGCCTCCGGGACAGCTTGAACACTGAAGCTTTCTTT. Its translation is CASSLRDSLNTEAFF.

Here the CDR3 DNA reads TGTGCCAGCAGCCCTGTATTGAGCGGGTACGAGCAGTACTTC. Amino acid sequence: CASSPVLSGYEQYF. The chain is built from TRBV28 and TRBJ2-7; the D gene is possibly TRBD2 (6 bases). Germline V gene lookup returns CDR1 MDHEN and CDR2 SYDVKM. V was shortened by 6 bases and J by 4 bases, with 16 bases between the two germline ends. The CDR3 runs to 14 residues.

This clonotype was counted ten times or more. Written as DNA, the CDR3 is TGTGCCAGCAGCTTAGCATTTCGGCAGCCCTACGAGCAGTACTTC. Its translation: CASSLAFRQPYEQYF. The J gene is TRBJ2-7, the V gene TRBV11-2; D is uncertain. Germline V gene sequence: CDR1 SGHAT, CDR2 FQNNGV. The CDR3 has 15 amino acids. Trimming took off 1 base at V and 2 bases at J, with 12 bases between the two ends.

The genes are TRBV29-1 and TRBJ1-2; no clear D. V dropped 4 bases and J dropped 4 bases, with 10 bases sitting between them. CDR3 length equals 12 residues. From germline, CDR1 is SQVTM and CDR2 ANQGSEA. In DNA form, the CDR3 reads TGCAGCGTTGCTACAGCGACCTATGGCTACACCTTC. It codes for CSVATATYGYTF.

This clonotype turned up a few times. The chain carries TRBV7-9 and TRBJ2-6, with D tentatively TRBD1 (8 bases). V was trimmed by 4 bases and J by 0 bases, leaving 16 bases between them. This CDR3 is 18 amino acids long. Germline V gene data show CDR1 as SEHNR and CDR2 as FQNEAQ (reference sequence). The CDR3 reads CASSWGGTGGSGANVLTF. As DNA, the CDR3 is TGTGCCAGCAGCTGGGGGGGCACAGGGGGCTCTGGGGCCAACGTCCTGACTTTC.

In its sample, this clonotype was seen many times. V gene TRBV12-3 or TRBV12-4 combines with J gene TRBJ1-4, with D tentatively TRBD1 (6 bases). Trimming cost V 3 bases and J 6 bases, with 11 bases left between them. The CDR3 loop spans 14 amino acids. The CDR3 spells CASSFRDNYEKLFF. The CDR3 bases are TGTGCCAGCAGTTTCAGGGACAACTATGAAAAACTGTTTTTT.

This clonotype was detected many times. The chain combines TRBV2 with TRBJ2-5; D perhaps matches TRBD1 (5 bases). The CDR3 sequence is 13 residues long. V lost 6 bases, J lost 3 bases, and 11 bases lay in between. Germline CDR1 SNHLY, CDR2 FYNNEI. The CDR3 DNA sequence: TGTGCCAGCAGATGGACATTAGAAGAGACCCAGTACTTC. It yields the protein CASRWTLEETQYF.

Concerning this clonotype: This may stem from a read error, because a much larger clone lies one nucleotide away. The chain carries TRBV2 and TRBJ1-2; TRBD1 might be the D (6 bases). V gave up 7 bases and J gave up 6 bases, with 18 bases separating them. The CDR3 is made up of 14 amino acids. The V gene's germline CDR1 is SNHLY and CDR2 FYNNEI. CDR3 residues: CASMRGGWDDGYTF. The CDR3 nucleotides are TGTGCCAGCATGAGAGGGGGGTGGGACGATGGCTACACCTTC.